This TCR beta chain was identified during a study of cytomegalovirus exposure and HLA in healthy donors. Study-wide points: In a later analysis, DRB1 alleles had the most associated TCRs; HLA-C alleles the fewest. Testing in vitro showed a few CMV-associated chains specific for CMV antigens. A classifier reportedly called cytomegalovirus status with high sensitivity and specificity.

The count of this clone is one. Its antigen remains unknown. Use of 60 Vbeta and 13 Jbeta primers characterized the PCR. Sequenced by immunoSEQ multiplex PCR; TCRdb stores in-frame clones only, minus some. The repertoire holds 80,000 or so clones, over 65% seen once, with approximately 4.5% in the top ten. Sequenced: PBMCs. The origin of this receptor is a man aged 40-49 years in good health and CMV-seronegative.

CDR3 sequence (DNA): TGTGCCAGCAAGGCTAGCGGGAGTACAGATACGCAGTATTTT. It encodes CASKASGSTDTQYF. The chain employs TRBV28 and TRBJ2-3; 10 bases agree with TRBD2. After removal of 7 bases from V and 3 bases from J, the junction contained 4 bases not matched to a gene. From germline, CDR1 is MDHEN and CDR2 SYDVKM. The CDR3 runs 14 residues.